The 19 T cell receptor beta chains given below trace back to one sample, sequenced in a study of CD8 T cells in Susac syndrome. Random hexamers were used to reverse transcribe an amount of roughly 0.5 to 1 ug RNA. TCRdb re-derived calls from the immunoSEQ multiplex PCR reads in MiXCR, one entry per CDR3 protein. The profile covers roughly 200,000 distinct CDR3 sequences, with about 95% appearing a single time and approximately 0.098% taken by the ten largest. Material for sequencing was CD4+ T cells from PBMCs. The receptors come from a human donor in good health.

This chain links TRBV18 with TRBJ2-5; no clear D gene. In germline, CDR1 is KGHSH, CDR2 LQKENI. Trimming pared 2 bases from V and 5 bases from J, leaving 6 bases between. This CDR3 has 12 amino acids. Here the CDR3 reads CASSPIEETQYF. CDR3 sequence (DNA): TGTGCCAGCTCACCAATCGAGGAGACCCAGTACTTC.

The chain has TRBV29-1 and TRBJ2-3; D ambiguous. The CDR3 is 13 amino acids. V lost 0 bases to trimming and J lost 6 bases, with 10 bases between them. Germline CDR1 is SQVTM and CDR2 is ANQGSEA. In DNA, the CDR3 is TGCAGCGTTGAAGAAGACCGACGCGATACGCAGTATTTT. It is translated as CSVEEDRRDTQYF.

The chain links TRBV12-3 or TRBV12-4 to TRBJ2-7, with 7 bases lining up with TRBD1. With V trimmed by 6 bases and J by 6 bases, 17 bases remained unmatched. The CDR3 runs 16 residues. The CDR3 coding sequence is TGTGCCAGCAGCCCAGGAGACAGGGAAGCCGGCGGCGAGCAGTACTTC. The encoded protein is CASSPGDREAGGEQYF.

The chain uses TRBV30 and TRBJ2-1; D gene unclear. Germline CDR1 reads GTSNPN; CDR2 reads SVGIG (reference sequence). The germline V and J ends were trimmed by 4 bases and 5 bases, with 6 bases remaining between them. The CDR3 has 11 amino acids. This chain's CDR3 is CAWIQNNEQFF. CDR3 bases: TGTGCCTGGATCCAGAACAATGAGCAGTTCTTC.

The chain combines TRBV28 with TRBJ1-2, with 7 bases lining up with TRBD1. This CDR3 has 14 residues. Germline CDR1 reads MDHEN; CDR2 reads SYDVKM. V trimming: 1 base; J trimming: 4 bases; junction bases outside the gene matches: 3. The chain's CDR3 is CASSLFDRVYGYTF. As DNA, the CDR3 is TGTGCCAGCAGTTTATTCGACAGGGTCTATGGCTACACCTTC.

The genes are TRBV2 and TRBJ2-3; TRBD2 matches at 8 bases. The CDR3 is 14 amino acids. Per germline, CDR1 SNHLY and CDR2 FYNNEI. Germline trimming cut 6 bases from V and 6 bases from J; bases unmatched to any gene: 8. CDR3 DNA sequence: TGTGCCAGCAGAGCGGGACTAGTAACGGATACGCAGTATTTT. Translated, it gives CASRAGLVTDTQYF.

The genes are TRBV29-1 and TRBJ2-7; TRBD2 matches 7 bases. Germline V gene sequence: CDR1 SQVTM, CDR2 ANQGSEA. With V trimmed by 6 bases and J by 5 bases, 10 bases remained unmatched. There are 13 residues in the CDR3. CDR3 residues: CSVATKLANEQYF. The CDR3 DNA reads TGCAGCGTCGCCACAAAACTAGCGAACGAGCAGTACTTC.

The genes are TRBV5-4 and TRBJ1-1; D gene uncertain. Between the trimmed V and J ends, which lost 3 bases and 1 base, there was a span of 10 bases. The CDR3 is made up of 14 amino acids. Per germline, CDR1 SGHNT and CDR2 YYREEE (reference sequence). The CDR3 here is CASSSVTSNTEAFF. CDR3 coding DNA: TGTGCCAGCAGCTCCGTAACATCGAACACTGAAGCTTTCTTT.

This chain connects TRBV2 to TRBJ2-1, with 10 positions matching TRBD2. The CDR3 totals 15 residues. The ends lost 4 bases at V and 6 bases at J; junction bases unmatched: 6. Per the germline V gene, CDR1 is SNHLY and CDR2 is FYNNEI. CDR3 sequence reads: CASSVKLAGSNEQFF. In DNA, the CDR3 is TGTGCCAGCAGTGTGAAACTAGCGGGAAGCAATGAGCAGTTCTTC.

The chain links TRBV30 to TRBJ2-7, with TRBD1 as a possible D gene (6 bases). The CDR3 contains 14 residues. V lost 8 bases and J lost 5, with 22 bases in between. Germline V gene sequence: CDR1 GTSNPN, CDR2 SVGIG (reference sequence). The CDR3 region has the DNA TGTGCCCAACGATCGCTCAGGGGCAGGAACGAGCAGTACTTC. It encodes CAQRSLRGRNEQYF. Variable domain in full (rest from reference TRBV30 and TRBJ2-7): SQTIHQWPATLVQPVGSPLSLECTVEGTSNPNLYWYRQAAGRGLQLLFYSVGIGQISSEVPQNLSASRPQDRQFILSSKKLLLSDSGFYLCAQRSLRGRNEQYFGPGTRLTVT.

CDR3 nucleotide sequence: TGTGCCAGCAGCCATTGGGGCCCCAATGAGCAGTTCTTC. Encoded protein: CASSHWGPNEQFF. V is TRBV3-1 and J is TRBJ2-1, with a weak D call TRBD1 (5 bases). The CDR3 is 13 amino acids. Germline assignment: CDR1 LGHDT and CDR2 YNNKEL (reference sequence). V was trimmed by 3 bases and J by 6 bases, leaving 9 bases between them.

V usage is TRBV4-3 and J usage is TRBJ2-7; 11 positions match TRBD1. The trim removed 1 base at V and 3 bases at J, leaving 2 bases unmatched. The germline V gene encodes CDR1 LGHNA and CDR2 YSLEER. CDR3 length: 15 residues. The CDR3 nucleotides read TGCGCCAGCAGCCAAGCGGGACAGGGGGTCTACGAGCAGTACTTC. Translation: CASSQAGQGVYEQYF.

The J gene is TRBJ2-3, the V gene TRBV20-1, with unresolved D. With 4 bases removed from V and 2 bases from J, the gap between germline ends came to 10 bases. The CDR3 runs 13 residues. CDR1 is DFQATT, CDR2 SNEGSKA, per germline (reference sequence). The CDR3 nucleotides read TGCAGTGCTAAAGACACTTACACAGATACGCAGTATTTT. Amino acid sequence: CSAKDTYTDTQYF.

The rearrangement joins TRBV29-1 to TRBJ1-1, with D possibly being TRBD1 (5 bases). This CDR3 spans 14 amino acids. CDR1 is SQVTM and CDR2 is ANQGSEA in the germline V gene. The V and J ends lost 4 bases and 4 bases respectively, with 16 bases between them. CDR3 sequence: CSVGSQGGGTEAFF. The CDR3 bases are TGCAGCGTTGGGAGTCAGGGTGGTGGCACTGAAGCTTTCTTT.

This sequence joins TRBV12-3 or TRBV12-4 and TRBJ1-5, with a weak D call TRBD1 (5 bases). Between the trimmed V and J ends, which lost 5 bases and 0 bases, there was a span of 11 bases. The CDR3 is 15 amino acids. CDR3 residues: CASSLQTDSNQPQHF. CDR3 coding DNA: TGTGCCAGCAGTCTACAGACAGATAGCAATCAGCCCCAGCATTTT.

The chain is built from TRBV4-3 and TRBJ2-2; TRBD2 is a possible D gene (6 bases). CDR3 length equals 15 residues. Germline lookup yields CDR1 LGHNA and CDR2 YSLEER. V lost 4 bases to trimming and J lost 1 base, with 10 bases between them. CDR3 bases: TGCGCCAGCAGCCGACGGCGGGAGAACACCGGGGAGCTGTTTTTT. Protein product: CASSRRRENTGELFF.

The chain recombines TRBV28 with TRBJ1-4, with D maybe TRBD1 (5 bases). Germline V gene data show CDR1 as MDHEN and CDR2 as SYDVKM. The CDR3 spans 17 residues. Trimming took 6 bases from V and 8 from J, leaving 25 bases between them. The CDR3 region has the DNA TGTGCCAGCAGCTTTTTAGTGGGGGGATGGAGCTCCGAAAAACTGTTTTTT. It codes for CASSFLVGGWSSEKLFF. Supplemented by reference TRBV28 and TRBJ1-4, the full variable domain reads DVKVTQSSRYLVKRTGEKVFLECVQDMDHENMFWYRQDPGLGLRLIYFSYDVKMKEKGDIPEGYSVSREKKERFSLILESASTNQTSMYLCASSFLVGGWSSEKLFFGSGTQLSVL.

The gene calls are TRBV2 and TRBJ2-6; a weak D match, TRBD1 (6 bases). Between the trimmed V and J ends, which lost 3 bases and 2 bases, there was a span of 11 bases. The CDR3 has 16 amino acids. CDR1 is SNHLY, CDR2 FYNNEI, per germline. The CDR3 coding sequence is TGTGCCAGCAGTGATGTCAGGGGAACTGGGGCCAACGTCCTGACTTTC. It is translated as CASSDVRGTGANVLTF.

V gene TRBV7-2 combines with J gene TRBJ2-7; tentatively, D is TRBD2 (5 bases). The CDR3 sequence is 13 residues long. The germline CDR1 and CDR2 sequences are SGHTA and FQGNSA. Trimming shortened V by 5 bases and J by 3 bases, and 11 bases separated the two germline ends. CDR3 coding DNA: TGTGCCAGCAGCACCCCTAGCAGCTACGAGCAGTACTTC. Amino acids: CASSTPSSYEQYF.